This is a list of T cell receptor beta chains from one sample in a study of blood T cells in healthy people across ages. TCRdb re-called the 5' RACE reads with MiXCR, one entry per CDR3 protein. The sample comprises about 1.7 million distinct CDR3 sequences, about 30% of which are singletons, and 7% to 9% rests with the top ten. Source material: blood. These receptors originate from a woman aged 25 to 45 in good health. Each CDR3 is given with its conserved first and last residue. A D gene is named only where the DNA matches it firmly. Size values are once, few and many counts, or a class for expanded clones, and some rows have none.

V: TRBV7-9
J: TRBJ2-3
size: .
D: .
CDR3: CASSLGDSLTDTQYF
DNA: TGTGCCAGCAGCTTAGGCGACAGCTTAACAGATACGCAGTATTTT

V: TRBV5-1
J: TRBJ2-7
size: .
D: TRBD2
CDR3: CATPGGNEQYF
DNA: TGCGCCACCCCGGGGGGTAACGAGCAGTACTTC

V: TRBV27
J: TRBJ2-5
size: many
D: .
CDR3: CASSLRYPKEQYF
DNA: TGTGCCAGCAGTTTACGGTACCCAAAGGAGCAGTACTTC

V: TRBV6-6
J: TRBJ1-2
size: many
D: .
CDR3: CASSYEGENYGYTF
DNA: TGTGCCAGCAGTTACGAAGGGGAGAACTATGGCTACACCTTC

V: TRBV7-2
J: TRBJ2-7
size: many
D: .
CDR3: CASSLPEALYEQYF
DNA: TGTGCCAGCAGCTTACCTGAGGCCCTCTACGAGCAGTACTTC

V: TRBV4-1
J: TRBJ2-3
size: few
D: .
CDR3: CASSPGPLRSGTQYF
DNA: TGCGCCAGCAGCCCCGGACCCTTGCGAAGCGGTACGCAGTATTTT

V: TRBV20-1
J: TRBJ2-1
size: .
D: .
CDR3: CSVKGTSYSEQFF
DNA: TGCAGTGTCAAGGGGACCTCCTACAGTGAGCAGTTCTTC

V: TRBV7-2
J: TRBJ1-2
size: .
D: TRBD1
CDR3: CASSQGGQAGPSYGYTF
DNA: TGTGCCAGCAGCCAAGGGGGACAGGCCGGTCCCTCCTATGGCTACACCTTC

V: TRBV20-1
J: TRBJ2-1
size: .
D: .
CDR3: CSIRGGSPYNEQFF
DNA: TGCAGCATTAGAGGGGGGAGCCCCTACAATGAGCAGTTCTTC

V: TRBV7-2
J: TRBJ2-7
size: .
D: .
CDR3: CASSLEGIHTYEQYF
DNA: TGTGCCAGCAGCTTAGAAGGGATACACACCTACGAGCAGTACTTC

V: TRBV5-1
J: TRBJ2-7
size: .
D: .
CDR3: CASSLAGIKQYF
DNA: TGCGCCAGCAGCTTGGCGGGGATCAAGCAGTACTTC

V: TRBV5-1
J: TRBJ2-7
size: .
D: TRBD1
CDR3: CASSLPATGGDSYEQYF
DNA: TGCGCCAGCAGCTTGCCGGCTACAGGGGGCGACTCCTACGAGCAGTACTTC

V: TRBV5-4
J: TRBJ2-5
size: many
D: .
CDR3: CASTSPLASETQYF
DNA: TGTGCCAGCACCTCCCCCTTGGCAAGCGAGACCCAGTACTTC

V: TRBV5-6
J: TRBJ2-5
size: many
D: TRBD2
CDR3: CASSLGGLAAQETQYF
DNA: TGTGCCAGCAGCCTCGGAGGACTAGCGGCTCAAGAGACCCAGTACTTC

V: TRBV6-5
J: TRBJ2-1
size: .
D: .
CDR3: CASSARGSGSYNEQFF
DNA: TGTGCCAGCTCCGCGAGGGGATCTGGCTCCTACAATGAGCAGTTCTTC

V: TRBV2
J: TRBJ2-3
size: .
D: .
CDR3: CASSEATEWDTQYF
DNA: TGTGCCAGCAGTGAAGCGACAGAGTGGGATACGCAGTATTTT

V: TRBV29-1
J: TRBJ2-1
size: few
D: .
CDR3: CSVDSLNKGSYNEQFF
DNA: TGCAGCGTTGACAGCTTAAACAAGGGCTCCTACAATGAGCAGTTCTTC

V: TRBV30
J: TRBJ2-5
size: .
D: TRBD2
CDR3: CAWGLAVSGQYF
DNA: TGTGCCTGGGGTCTAGCGGTGAGCGGGCAGTACTTC

V: TRBV18
J: TRBJ2-5
size: .
D: .
CDR3: CASSPSVSEEQYF
DNA: TGTGCCAGCTCACCTAGCGTATCGGAAGAGCAGTACTTC

V: TRBV5-1
J: TRBJ1-2
size: few
D: .
CDR3: CASSPDARGYTF
DNA: TGCGCCAGCAGCCCGGACGCGCGGGGCTACACCTTC

V: TRBV6-4
J: TRBJ1-1
size: once
D: .
CDR3: CASSDSVGENTEAFF
DNA: TGTGCCAGCAGTGACTCGGTGGGGGAGAACACTGAAGCTTTCTTT

V: TRBV9
J: TRBJ2-3
size: few
D: .
CDR3: CASSVEIGRTDTQYF
DNA: TGTGCCAGCAGCGTAGAGATAGGACGCACAGATACGCAGTATTTT

V: TRBV18
J: TRBJ2-1
size: few
D: TRBD2
CDR3: CASSPRLAGAYNEQFF
DNA: TGTGCCAGCTCACCTCGGCTAGCGGGAGCATACAATGAGCAGTTCTTC

V: TRBV7-9
J: TRBJ2-5
size: many
D: .
CDR3: CASSSEVQETQYF
DNA: TGTGCCAGCAGCTCAGAAGTCCAAGAGACCCAGTACTTC

V: TRBV7-2
J: TRBJ1-5
size: many
D: .
CDR3: CASSPTPLNQPQHF
DNA: TGTGCCAGCAGCCCCACTCCACTCAATCAGCCCCAGCATTTT

V: TRBV9
J: TRBJ2-3
size: .
D: .
CDR3: CASSRMVGPLTDTQYF
DNA: TGTGCCAGCAGCAGAATGGTAGGACCACTCACAGATACGCAGTATTTT

V: TRBV6-2/TRBV6-3
J: TRBJ2-5
size: few
D: .
CDR3: CASSYSGLPQETQYF
DNA: TGTGCCAGCAGTTACTCAGGACTACCCCAAGAGACCCAGTACTTC

V: TRBV12-3/TRBV12-4
J: TRBJ2-1
size: .
D: TRBD2
CDR3: CASSLADTYNEQFF
DNA: TGTGCCAGCAGTCTAGCGGATACCTACAATGAGCAGTTCTTC

V: TRBV3-1
J: TRBJ2-4
size: .
D: .
CDR3: CASSQDRQVANIQYF
DNA: TGTGCCAGCAGCCAAGATCGACAGGTGGCAAACATTCAGTACTTC

V: TRBV15
J: TRBJ2-1
size: .
D: TRBD2
CDR3: CATSQSGLGLAPGFF
DNA: TGTGCCACCAGCCAATCAGGGTTGGGACTAGCCCCCGGGTTCTTC

V: TRBV28
J: TRBJ1-2
size: few
D: .
CDR3: CASSPPSANYGYTF
DNA: TGTGCCAGCAGCCCCCCCTCAGCTAACTATGGCTACACCTTC

V: TRBV30
J: TRBJ1-5
size: .
D: .
CDR3: CAWSVTLTGNRPQHF
DNA: TGTGCCTGGAGTGTAACACTGACTGGAAATCGGCCCCAGCATTTT

V: TRBV12-3/TRBV12-4
J: TRBJ2-1
size: many
D: .
CDR3: CASSLFDYYNEQFF
DNA: TGTGCCAGCAGTTTATTTGACTACTACAATGAGCAGTTCTTC

V: TRBV6-5
J: TRBJ1-6
size: many
D: .
CDR3: CASSYIGTEGGDGSPLHF
DNA: TGTGCCAGCAGTTACATTGGCACGGAGGGCGGGGATGGTTCACCCCTCCACTTT

V: TRBV12-3/TRBV12-4
J: TRBJ1-2
size: many
D: .
CDR3: CASSRGGGYTF
DNA: TGTGCCAGCAGCCGAGGCGGAGGCTACACCTTC

V: TRBV7-9
J: TRBJ2-1
size: .
D: TRBD1
CDR3: CAGRTGEAYNEQFF
DNA: TGTGCCGGGAGGACAGGGGAGGCGTACAATGAGCAGTTCTTC

V: TRBV12-3/TRBV12-4
J: TRBJ2-1
size: many
D: TRBD2
CDR3: CASGLAVHNEQFF
DNA: TGTGCCAGTGGGCTAGCGGTACACAATGAGCAGTTCTTC

V: TRBV12-3/TRBV12-4
J: TRBJ1-1
size: .
D: .
CDR3: CASRYSGRLNTEAFF
DNA: TGTGCCAGCAGATACAGTGGCCGGCTGAACACTGAAGCTTTCTTT

V: TRBV5-5
J: TRBJ2-5
size: .
D: TRBD1
CDR3: CASNEPTGGETQYF
DNA: TGTGCCAGCAACGAGCCGACAGGGGGTGAGACCCAGTACTTC

V: TRBV4-1
J: TRBJ2-7
size: .
D: .
CDR3: CASSLDHEGPVAYEQYF
DNA: TGCGCCAGCAGCTTAGATCATGAGGGCCCAGTGGCCTACGAGCAGTACTTC